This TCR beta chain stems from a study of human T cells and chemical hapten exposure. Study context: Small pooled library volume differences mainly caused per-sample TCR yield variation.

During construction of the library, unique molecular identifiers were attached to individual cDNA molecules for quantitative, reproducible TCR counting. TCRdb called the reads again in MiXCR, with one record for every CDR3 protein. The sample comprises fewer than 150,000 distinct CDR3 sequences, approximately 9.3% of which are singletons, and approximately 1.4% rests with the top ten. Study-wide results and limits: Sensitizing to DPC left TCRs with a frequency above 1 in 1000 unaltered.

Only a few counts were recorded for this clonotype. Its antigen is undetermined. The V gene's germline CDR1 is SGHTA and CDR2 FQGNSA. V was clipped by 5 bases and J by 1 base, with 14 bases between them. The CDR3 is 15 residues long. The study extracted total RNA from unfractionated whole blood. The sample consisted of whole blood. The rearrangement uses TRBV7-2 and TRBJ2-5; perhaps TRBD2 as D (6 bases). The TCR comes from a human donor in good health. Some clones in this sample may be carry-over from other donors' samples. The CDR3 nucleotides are TGTGCCAGCAGCCTGGTGCGGGGTCCCCAAGAGACCCAGTACTTC. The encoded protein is CASSLVRGPQETQYF.